One T cell receptor beta chain is described in this entry. The antigen it binds to is not known. No base quality information exists; no much larger clone differs at one position. The sample is drawn from a study of siplizumab effects on memory and regulatory T cells (dated by TCRdb to between 2018 and 2020). Looking at the study overall: The effect of the anti-CD2 antibody siplizumab on alloreactive T-cell subsets was examined in allogeneic mixed lymphocyte reactions constructed from human PBMCs. Study-level results and caveats: For roughly 75-97% of proliferating CD4+ or CD8+ clones, no naive or memory phenotype could be assigned. Because sequences at frequencies below about 10^-5 were poorly captured, only a minor fraction of alloreactive clones could be mapped back to unstimulated subsets. Of the alloreactive CD4+ clones that could be mapped, the Treg-derived share averaged approximately 67% with siplizumab compared with around 25% in control reactions. The cumulative frequency of alloreactive sequences that could be traced back to unstimulated CD4+ memory T cells was significantly reduced by siplizumab. Unstimulated naive T cells appeared to be more diverse than memory T cells, and naive cells seemed to make a substantial contribution to the alloresponse. Whether proliferating Tregs from siplizumab cultures actually had suppressive function was not functionally confirmed.

TCRbeta CDR3 sequencing was performed on sorted unstimulated T cells and on proliferating T cells recovered from mixed lymphocyte reactions. Fresh whole blood from more than 9 HLA-typed healthy donors served as the source for isolating PBMCs. Library method: the immunoSEQ multiplex PCR assay. Around 10^5 TCR templates per sample were assayed by the deep sequencing platform. Genomic DNA extracted from sorted T cells was used for TCRbeta CDR3 sequencing. From the authors' description of their analysis: The R programming language was used for clonal analysis of the TCRbeta CDR3 data. Unstimulated samples were compared with post-reaction CFSE-low samples to define alloreactive CD4+ and CD8+ clones. Alloreactive CD4+ clones were assigned to regulatory or non-regulatory origin by matching sequences to sorted unstimulated Treg and non-Treg repertoires. As stored in TCRdb, this immuneACCESS dataset retains in-frame rearrangements with V and J assigned. A fraction of the clones does not appear; measured against another copy, unresolved V genes explain less than half of the discrepancy, and the remainder lacks a known reason. The DNA was the basis for D and trimming; V, J and clone size are from that table. The sample table records more than 85,000 clones; more than 85% of these occur just once. The top ten constitute just over 2.5% of the sample.

From the cysteine through the phenylalanine, the CDR3 covers 13 amino acids. This entry keeps only the CDR3 DNA: 39 bases, framed from base 1. The germline V gene provides CDR1 SGHTS and CDR2 YDEGEE. V drops 4 bases and J drops 6 bases, leaving 11 bases in between. The chain was built from TRBV5-8 and TRBJ2-1, with a tentative D gene TRBD2 over 6 matching bases. The sequence came from a human donor in good health. Some clones in this sample may be carry-over from other donors' samples. The sequenced sample consisted of CD4+ T cells sorted from blood. The CDR3 protein: CASSPLGLNEQFF. The DNA sequence is as follows: TGTGCCAGCAGCCCCCTGGGACTCAATGAGCAGTTCTTC.